These T cell receptor beta chains were read from a single sample in a study of cytomegalovirus exposure and HLA in healthy donors. Produced via immunoSEQ multiplex PCR; TCRdb's table is partial and in-frame only. This table holds 150,000 to 200,000 clones, 90% to 97% found once. Sequencing used PBMCs. These receptors originate from a woman under 30 in good health and CMV-seronegative. Each CDR3 is given with its conserved first and last residue. Each record gives: CDR3 protein, CDR3 DNA, V gene, J gene, D gene, clone size, CDR3 length. D genes are given only for firm matches. Size is omitted from some rows. Given values are once, few, many or a class for expanded clones.

CDR3aa: CASSPSGVLTDTQYF
CDR3nt: TGTGCCAGCTCACCCTCGGGGGTCCTCACAGATACGCAGTATTTT
v_gene: TRBV18
j_gene: TRBJ2-3
d_gene: NA
abundance: NA
len: 15

CDR3aa: CASSFRDRAYEQYF
CDR3nt: TGTGCCAGCAGTTTCCGGGACAGGGCCTACGAGCAGTACTTC
v_gene: TRBV27
j_gene: TRBJ2-7
d_gene: TRBD1
abundance: NA
len: 14

CDR3aa: CASSSQGGDTEAFF
CDR3nt: TGCGCCAGCAGCTCACAGGGCGGAGACACTGAAGCTTTCTTT
v_gene: TRBV5-1
j_gene: TRBJ1-1
d_gene: NA
abundance: NA
len: 14

CDR3aa: CASSPSGGPSNYGYTF
CDR3nt: TGTGCCAGCTCACCGAGTGGAGGCCCATCGAATTATGGCTACACCTTC
v_gene: TRBV18
j_gene: TRBJ1-2
d_gene: NA
abundance: NA
len: 16

CDR3aa: CASSLVSGATDTQYF
CDR3nt: TGTGCCAGCAGCTTAGTTAGCGGGGCGACAGATACGCAGTATTTT
v_gene: TRBV7-9
j_gene: TRBJ2-3
d_gene: TRBD2
abundance: NA
len: 15

CDR3aa: CASSLGGHNTGELFF
CDR3nt: TGTGCCAGCAGCTTAGGTGGACACAACACCGGGGAGCTGTTTTTT
v_gene: TRBV11-2
j_gene: TRBJ2-2
d_gene: NA
abundance: NA
len: 15

CDR3aa: CASSGGTGNGNTIYF
CDR3nt: TGTGCCAGCAGCGGCGGGACAGGGAACGGAAACACCATATATTTT
v_gene: TRBV7-6
j_gene: TRBJ1-3
d_gene: TRBD1
abundance: NA
len: 15

CDR3aa: CASSYRQGHYGYTF
CDR3nt: TGTGCCAGCAGTTACCGACAGGGCCACTATGGCTACACCTTC
v_gene: TRBV6-6
j_gene: TRBJ1-2
d_gene: TRBD1
abundance: NA
len: 14

CDR3aa: CSVEPGGPDTQYF
CDR3nt: TGCAGCGTTGAACCGGGGGGGCCGGATACGCAGTATTTT
v_gene: TRBV29-1
j_gene: TRBJ2-3
d_gene: TRBD2
abundance: NA
len: 13

CDR3aa: CASMTGWGEKLFF
CDR3nt: TGTGCCTCCATGACAGGGTGGGGGGAAAAACTGTTTTTT
v_gene: TRBV6-6
j_gene: TRBJ1-4
d_gene: TRBD1
abundance: NA
len: 13

CDR3aa: CASSLVRVENSPLHF
CDR3nt: TGTGCCAGCAGCTTAGTCAGGGTTGAAAATTCACCCCTCCACTTT
v_gene: TRBV7-2
j_gene: TRBJ1-6
d_gene: NA
abundance: NA
len: 15

CDR3aa: CASSLRGNGPPGYTF
CDR3nt: TGTGCCAGCAGCTTAAGAGGGAATGGGCCGCCTGGCTACACCTTC
v_gene: TRBV7-9
j_gene: TRBJ1-2
d_gene: NA
abundance: NA
len: 15

CDR3aa: CASSLAGGRAETQYF
CDR3nt: TGTGCCAGCAGTCTAGCGGGGGGGCGTGCTGAGACCCAGTACTTC
v_gene: TRBV4-2
j_gene: TRBJ2-5
d_gene: TRBD2
abundance: NA
len: 15

CDR3aa: CASRPLGSREYEQYF
CDR3nt: TGTGCCAGCAGACCACTCGGAAGCAGGGAATACGAGCAGTACTTC
v_gene: TRBV2
j_gene: TRBJ2-7
d_gene: NA
abundance: NA
len: 15

CDR3aa: CASSVVRLGRGGNTEAFF
CDR3nt: TGTGCCAGCAGCGTAGTACGGTTGGGGAGGGGAGGCAATACTGAAGCTTTCTTT
v_gene: TRBV9
j_gene: TRBJ1-1
d_gene: NA
abundance: once
len: 18

CDR3aa: CASSLGRQGIRDEQFF
CDR3nt: TGTGCCAGCAGCTTAGGTCGGCAGGGCATTCGAGATGAGCAGTTCTTC
v_gene: TRBV11-1
j_gene: TRBJ2-1
d_gene: NA
abundance: NA
len: 16

CDR3aa: CASSQDQNTDTQYF
CDR3nt: TGCGCCAGCAGCCAAGATCAGAATACAGATACGCAGTATTTT
v_gene: TRBV4-1
j_gene: TRBJ2-3
d_gene: NA
abundance: NA
len: 14

CDR3aa: CASSTGTGGSYGYTF
CDR3nt: TGTGCCAGCAGCACCGGGACAGGGGGCTCATATGGCTACACCTTC
v_gene: TRBV7-2
j_gene: TRBJ1-2
d_gene: TRBD1
abundance: NA
len: 15

CDR3aa: CASSILGLAGGSSYNEQFF
CDR3nt: TGTGCCAGTAGTATTTTGGGACTAGCGGGGGGGAGCTCCTACAATGAGCAGTTCTTC
v_gene: TRBV19
j_gene: TRBJ2-1
d_gene: TRBD2
abundance: NA
len: 19

CDR3aa: CASSPGLAGGPIQETQYF
CDR3nt: TGCGCCAGCAGCCCGGGACTAGCGGGGGGACCGATTCAAGAGACCCAGTACTTC
v_gene: TRBV5-1
j_gene: TRBJ2-5
d_gene: TRBD2
abundance: NA
len: 18

CDR3aa: CAWSGQPYNSPLHF
CDR3nt: TGTGCCTGGAGTGGACAGCCATATAATTCACCCCTCCACTTT
v_gene: TRBV30
j_gene: TRBJ1-6
d_gene: NA
abundance: NA
len: 14

CDR3aa: CSVNDLPGLKTHGYTF
CDR3nt: TGCAGCGTTAACGACCTACCGGGACTCAAGACCCATGGCTACACCTTC
v_gene: TRBV29-1
j_gene: TRBJ1-2
d_gene: NA
abundance: NA
len: 16

CDR3aa: CASSNRDRGYEQYF
CDR3nt: TGTGCCAGTAGTAACCGGGACAGGGGCTACGAGCAGTACTTC
v_gene: TRBV19
j_gene: TRBJ2-7
d_gene: TRBD1
abundance: NA
len: 14

CDR3aa: CASSVDSPYGYTF
CDR3nt: TGTGCCAGCAGTGTTGACAGTCCCTATGGCTACACCTTC
v_gene: TRBV6-1
j_gene: TRBJ1-2
d_gene: NA
abundance: NA
len: 13